This TCR beta chain comes out of a study of cytomegalovirus exposure and HLA in healthy donors. Study as a whole: The platform used for the 120 validation repertoires matched that of the 666 first-cohort repertoires, a later analysis reported.

The length of the CDR3 is 16 residues. V shed 4 bases and J 7 bases; nucleotides not matched to a gene: 13. CDR1 SGHRS and CDR2 YFSETQ come from the germline V gene. The donors were part of the validation cohort of 120 subjects. That cohort was separate from the first cohort, which comprised 500 to 700 subjects. Study observations and caveats: Most TCR sequences showed up rarely, but some public TCRs showed up in many donors. The tendency of first-cohort TCR clusters to co-occur in the 120 or so validation repertoires emerged from a later analysis.

This clone was counted a single time. Its cognate antigen is unknown. Profiling relied on immunoSEQ multiplex PCR, and the TCRdb table lists in-frame clones only, not all of them. The sample gives 200,000 to 250,000 clones, around 87% of which show up once; 2.5% to 3% is in the top ten. This TCR was sampled from a man aged 18 to 29 in good health and CMV-seronegative. This chain uses TRBV5-1 with TRBJ2-1; 8 bases match TRBD2. Material for sequencing was PBMCs. The CDR3 sequence is CASSPGHGTRGNEQFF. CDR3 nucleotides: TGCGCCAGCAGCCCGGGACACGGGACTAGGGGGAATGAGCAGTTCTTC.